Reported below is one T cell receptor beta chain. Its antigen is not identified. These data are taken from a study of blood T cells in healthy people across ages. Study-wide results and caveats: There was no known CMV status for donors, so expanded clonotype changes were possibly confounded. Estimated diversity that came from one million T cells was considered an underestimate.

Germline values: CDR1 SGHTA, CDR2 FQGNSA. The CDR3 consists of 12 residues. V dropped 6 bases and J dropped 7 bases, with 12 bases sitting between them. Per sample, no less than 5 micrograms of total RNA were extracted. Next came a second PCR, run for about 7 to 12 cycles, which used a sample-barcoded 5' primer along with a J-beta primer mix. Each of the samples gave a minimum of 3 million paired-end reads that contained CDR3. TCRdb redid the calling of the 5' RACE reads with MiXCR, one entry per CDR3 protein. The profile covers approximately 1.5 million distinct CDR3 sequences, with roughly 43% appearing a single time and approximately 4.1% taken by the ten largest.

This rearrangement joins TRBV7-2 to TRBJ1-1; the D gene is possibly TRBD1 (6 bases). Source material: blood. This TCR derives from a woman younger than 30 in good health. The CDR3 DNA reads as TGTGCCAGCAGGAAAGACAGGAGTGAAGCTTTCTTT. Translated: CASRKDRSEAFF.